The entry that follows covers one T cell receptor beta chain sequence. Trimming stripped 3 bases from V and 4 bases from J, with 19 bases between. CDR3 size: 16 residues. Germline CDR1 is SNHLY and CDR2 is FYNNEI. The data were obtained in a study of blood T cell repertoires in COVID-19. About the research overall: Donors in the United States, Italy and Spain gave samples during acute or convalescent COVID-19.

Original handling: From reference gene primer amplification, estimates of nucleated cell counts were derived. Using immunoSEQ multiplex PCR, the repertoire was profiled, and TCRdb retains in-frame clones only, with some absent. V and J calls and clone size follow that table, whereas D and trimming were derived from the DNA. The table records some 270,000 clones, 70% to 90% of them present only once. Those who participated ranged in age from roughly 18 to 89 years and resided in about two dozen US areas. Participant-given clinical history determined each cohort assignment. The sample comprised PBMCs or T cells enriched from blood (not recorded which). This receptor was taken from a woman in her 30s with acute COVID-19. The rearrangement uses TRBV2 and TRBJ2-7, with D perhaps matching TRBD2 (6 bases). CDR3 region: CASSDPLREVSYEQYF. CDR3 bases: TGTGCCAGCAGTGACCCGTTAAGGGAGGTATCTTACGAGCAGTACTTC.